This entry lists 26 T cell receptor beta chains sequenced from one sample in a study of blood T cell repertoires in COVID-19. Profiling relied on immunoSEQ multiplex PCR, and the TCRdb table lists in-frame clones only, not all of them. Altogether 110,000 to 150,000 clones are present, around 82% being singletons, with the ten largest covering under 5.5%. Specimen: PBMCs or T cells enriched from blood (not recorded which). The receptor source for this set is a man in his forties with acute COVID-19.

This chain joins TRBV19 and TRBJ2-1; 11 bases map to TRBD2. CDR1 LNHDA and CDR2 SQIVND come from the germline V gene (reference sequence). The CDR3 sequence is 13 residues long. V shed 6 bases, J shed 8 bases, and the junction held 3 bases outside the gene matches. The CDR3, as DNA: TGTGCCAGTAGACTAGCGGGAGACTATGAGCAGTTCTTC. This codes for CASRLAGDYEQFF.

The V and J genes are TRBV10-2 and TRBJ1-1; no reliable D call. CDR1 is WSHSY and CDR2 is SAAADI in the germline V gene. The V end lost 3 bases, the J end lost 0 bases, and 11 bases lay between the germline ends. CDR3 size: 15 residues. CDR3 DNA: TGCGCCAGCAGTGACCCAGGTAACATGAACACTGAAGCTTTCTTT. Translating it yields CASSDPGNMNTEAFF.

The rearrangement joins TRBV4-3 to TRBJ1-1; tentative D call: TRBD1 (6 bases). The CDR3 contains 16 residues. V lost 0 bases, J lost 4 bases, and 15 bases lay in between. CDR1 is LGHNA, CDR2 YSLEER, per germline. The CDR3 DNA sequence: TGCGCCAGCAGCCAAGAGGAATACAGGGCGAGCACTGAAGCTTTCTTT. It encodes CASSQEEYRASTEAFF.

The gene calls are TRBV7-9 and TRBJ2-3; D ambiguous. CDR3 size: 13 residues. Trimming cost V 3 bases and J 4 bases, with 8 bases left between them. Germline V gene lookup returns CDR1 SEHNR and CDR2 FQNEAQ (reference sequence). CDR3 nucleotides: TGTGCCAGCAGCTTCGACAACTCAGATACGCAGTATTTT. Its protein is CASSFDNSDTQYF.

V is TRBV10-3 and J is TRBJ2-2; the D gene is possibly TRBD1 (5 bases). Trimming cost V 0 bases and J 9 bases, with 5 bases left between them. The length of the CDR3 is 12 residues. Germline V lookup: CDR1 ENHRY, CDR2 SYGVKD. The DNA for the CDR3 is TGTGCCATCAGTGAGTCGGGGCGGGAGCTGTTTTTT. Its protein is CAISESGRELFF.

The chain uses TRBV19 and TRBJ2-2; tentative D call: TRBD2 (6 bases). Per germline, CDR1 LNHDA and CDR2 SQIVND (reference sequence). There are 17 residues in the CDR3. The germline V and J ends were trimmed by 5 bases and 0 bases, with 16 bases remaining between them. The CDR3 nucleotides read TGTGCCAGTAGTCCTCAGTGGAGGGCCCCGAACACCGGGGAGCTGTTTTTT. The encoded protein is CASSPQWRAPNTGELFF.

V and J are TRBV7-2 and TRBJ2-3, with TRBD2 matching over 8 bases. CDR3 length equals 15 residues. CDR1 and CDR2 from the germline V gene are SGHTA and FQGNSA. Trimming cost V 3 bases and J 0 bases; bases outside gene matches: 2. CDR3 in amino acids: CASSFTSGSTDTQYF. The CDR3 nucleotides read TGTGCCAGCAGCTTTACTAGCGGTAGCACAGATACGCAGTATTTT.

The V call is TRBV18, the J call TRBJ1-1; 9 bases line up with TRBD1. V trimming: 4 bases; J trimming: 1 base; junction bases outside the gene matches: 1. The CDR3 consists of 14 residues. The germline V gene has CDR1 KGHSH and CDR2 LQKENI. This chain's CDR3 is CASSQQGANTEAFF. The CDR3 bases are TGTGCCAGCTCACAACAGGGGGCGAACACTGAAGCTTTCTTT.

The genes are TRBV4-2 and TRBJ2-1, with 8 positions matching TRBD1. The CDR3 spans 16 residues. Germline V CDR1 and CDR2: LGHNA, YNFKEQ. The junction had 3 bases not matched to a gene; V was cut back by 0 bases and J by 2 bases. CDR3: CASSQEPGQAYNEQFF. The CDR3, as DNA: TGTGCCAGCAGCCAAGAACCGGGACAGGCCTACAATGAGCAGTTCTTC.

This clone was counted only a few times. V is TRBV4-3 and J is TRBJ2-4; 8 bases map to TRBD1. Germline CDR1 is LGHNA and CDR2 is YSLEER. With 1 base clipped from V and 8 bases from J, the junction kept 10 bases outside the gene matches. The CDR3 sequence is 16 residues long. The CDR3 DNA reads TGCGCCAGCAGCCAAGTGGGAGGACAGGGACGTGACATTCAGTACTTC. This sequence encodes CASSQVGGQGRDIQYF.

The rearrangement joins TRBV7-2 to TRBJ1-1, with TRBD1 matching over 8 bases. The CDR3 totals 14 residues. The ends lost 5 bases at V and 1 base at J; junction bases unmatched: 3. Germline V gene sequence: CDR1 SGHTA, CDR2 FQGNSA. The CDR3 reads CASSVDRGNTEAFF. CDR3 sequence (DNA): TGTGCCAGCAGCGTTGACAGGGGGAACACTGAAGCTTTCTTT.

The chain links TRBV5-1 to TRBJ1-2; 7 bases match TRBD1. After removal of 6 bases from V and 5 bases from J, the junction contained 10 bases not matched to a gene. This CDR3 is 14 amino acids long. Germline V lookup: CDR1 SGHRS, CDR2 YFSETQ. The CDR3 region is CASTSGGGRYGYTF. In DNA, the CDR3 is TGCGCCAGCACCAGCGGAGGGGGCCGGTATGGCTACACCTTC.

The rearrangement links TRBV30 to TRBJ1-1; D is uncertain. This CDR3 region has 10 residues. V was pared by 7 bases and J by 7 bases, with 10 bases between. Germline lookup yields CDR1 GTSNPN and CDR2 SVGIG (reference sequence). The CDR3 DNA reads as TGTGCCTATAAACAGTATGAAGCTTTCTTT. Translating gives CAYKQYEAFF. Filled out from reference TRBV30 and TRBJ1-1, the complete variable domain reads SQTIHQWPATLVQPVGSPLSLECTVEGTSNPNLYWYRQAAGRGLQLLFYSVGIGQISSEVPQNLSASRPQDRQFILSSKKLLLSDSGFYLCAYKQYEAFFGQGTRLTVV.

V usage is TRBV28 and J usage is TRBJ1-5; 8 positions agree with TRBD1. Trimming took 4 bases from V and 7 from J; bases not matched to a gene: 12. The CDR3 has 16 residues. The V gene's germline CDR1 is MDHEN and CDR2 SYDVKM. For the CDR3, the DNA is TGTGCCAGCAGTTATAGCGGGCAGGGGGCATGGCAGCCCCAGCATTTT. Residues: CASSYSGQGAWQPQHF.

The chain employs TRBV25-1 and TRBJ1-2; 7 bases are a match to TRBD1. This CDR3 region has 14 residues. Looked up from germline, CDR1 is MGHDK and CDR2 is SYGVNS. J gave up 4 bases and V 3 bases, and 5 bases lay outside the gene matches. CDR3 amino acids: CASSDSGQIYGYTF. In DNA, the CDR3 is TGTGCCAGCAGTGATTCGGGACAGATCTATGGCTACACCTTC.

V is TRBV28 and J is TRBJ2-7; TRBD2 matches 8 bases. The CDR3 runs to 11 residues. Germline CDR1 reads MDHEN; CDR2 reads SYDVKM. V trimming: 10 bases; J trimming: 4 bases; junction bases outside the gene matches: 3. CDR3 region: CAIRLAYEQYF. The DNA of the CDR3 is TGTGCCATTCGACTAGCGTACGAGCAGTACTTC.

The J gene is TRBJ2-2, the V gene TRBV7-9; 10 bases agree with TRBD1. Losses at the gene ends were 5 bases for V and 9 bases for J; bases not matched to a gene: 9. The CDR3 has 15 amino acids. CDR1 SEHNR and CDR2 FQNEAQ come from the germline V gene (reference sequence). The CDR3 loop is CASSLGGTGVRELFF. CDR3 DNA sequence: TGTGCCAGCAGCCTCGGGGGGACAGGGGTCCGGGAGCTGTTTTTT.

The rearrangement links TRBV14 to TRBJ2-6, with D perhaps matching TRBD2 (6 bases). CDR1 and CDR2 from the germline V gene are SGHDN and FVKESK. With 8 bases removed from V and 0 bases from J, the gap between germline ends came to 8 bases. This CDR3 is 14 amino acids long. The CDR3 region is CASGRYSGANVLTF. The CDR3 DNA reads as TGTGCCAGCGGGAGGTACTCTGGGGCCAACGTCCTGACTTTC. The full variable domain, with the rest looked up from reference TRBV14 and TRBJ2-6, is EAGVTQFPSHSVIEKGQTVTLRCDPISGHDNLYWYRRVMGKEIKFLLHFVKESKQDESGMPNNRFLAERTGGTYSTLKVQPAELEDSGVYFCASGRYSGANVLTFGAGSRLTVL.

The J gene is TRBJ2-2, the V gene TRBV6-5; D perhaps matches TRBD2 (5 bases). The germline gives CDR1 MNHEY, CDR2 SVGAGI. The CDR3 runs to 10 residues. The ends were cut back, 2 bases at V and 13 bases at J, with 5 bases in the middle. CDR3 DNA sequence: TGTGCCAGCAGTTACGAGGGGCTGTTTTTT. Residues: CASSYEGLFF.

The chain joins TRBV7-2 to TRBJ2-3; D possibly corresponds to TRBD1 (6 bases). The CDR3 covers 15 residues. Germline-derived CDR1 and CDR2 are SGHTA and FQGNSA. V shed 5 bases and J shed 4 bases, with 16 bases lying between them. The DNA of the CDR3 is TGTGCCAGCAGCGCACAGGGTTTGGTGTCAGATACGCAGTATTTT. It translates to CASSAQGLVSDTQYF.

The genes are TRBV7-2 and TRBJ2-7; 7 bases fit TRBD1. Trimming removed 5 bases from V and 3 bases from J; junction bases left unmatched: 7. The CDR3 is 14 amino acids. Germline lookup yields CDR1 SGHTA and CDR2 FQGNSA. The CDR3 DNA follows: TGTGCCAGCAGCCGGACAGGAAGGAACTACGAGCAGTACTTC. Amino acids: CASSRTGRNYEQYF.

V gene TRBV28 combines with J gene TRBJ2-2; 10 bases agree with TRBD1. Trimming cost V 6 bases and J 6 bases; bases outside gene matches: 7. This CDR3 is built from 15 residues. CDR1 is MDHEN and CDR2 is SYDVKM in the germline V gene. CDR3 bases: TGTGCCAGCAGGCCCCCGGGACAGGGGCCCGGGGAGCTGTTTTTT. Translated, it gives CASRPPGQGPGELFF.

V is TRBV28 and J is TRBJ2-7; no clear D. CDR1 MDHEN and CDR2 SYDVKM come from the germline V gene. V lost 3 bases and J lost 6, with 12 bases in between. This CDR3 region has 13 residues. CDR3 bases: TGTGCCAGCAGTTTGTCCTTCTCTGTCGAGCAGTACTTC. The encoded protein is CASSLSFSVEQYF.

V usage is TRBV29-1 and J usage is TRBJ1-1, with D hard to call. The V and J ends lost 2 bases and 10 bases respectively, with 11 bases between them. The CDR3 totals 11 residues. Germline lookup yields CDR1 SQVTM and CDR2 ANQGSEA. DNA for the CDR3: TGCAGCGTTGAACAAGGGAGTTCAGCTTTCTTT. It yields the protein CSVEQGSSAFF.

The chain carries TRBV1 and TRBJ2-1; the DNA was not compared with TRBD2, the D call given in the table. TRBV1 is a recognized pseudogene. CDR3 length: 11 amino acids. CDR3 in DNA: TGCACCAGCAGGGGCGGGACTCCTGAGTTCTTC. Translating it yields CTSRGGTPEFF.

The chain has TRBV2 and TRBJ2-5; D might be TRBD1 (6 bases). V was shortened by 5 bases and J by 5 bases, with 12 bases between the two germline ends. The CDR3 spans 13 residues. Germline CDR1 SNHLY, CDR2 FYNNEI. The CDR3 is CASSLRGWETQYF. CDR3 nucleotides: TGTGCCAGCAGTCTCAGGGGTTGGGAGACCCAGTACTTC.